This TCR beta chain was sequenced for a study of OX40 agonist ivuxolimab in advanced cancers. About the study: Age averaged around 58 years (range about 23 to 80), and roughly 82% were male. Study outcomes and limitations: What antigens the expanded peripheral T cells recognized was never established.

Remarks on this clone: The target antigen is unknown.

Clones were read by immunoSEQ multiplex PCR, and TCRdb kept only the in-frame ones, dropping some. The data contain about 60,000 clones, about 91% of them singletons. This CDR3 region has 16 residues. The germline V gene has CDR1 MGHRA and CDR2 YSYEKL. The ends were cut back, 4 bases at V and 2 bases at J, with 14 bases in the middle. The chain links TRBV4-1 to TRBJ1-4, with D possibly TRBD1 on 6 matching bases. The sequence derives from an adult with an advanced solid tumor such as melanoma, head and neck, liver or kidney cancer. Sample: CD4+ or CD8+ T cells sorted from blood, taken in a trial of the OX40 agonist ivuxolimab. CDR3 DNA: TGCGCCAGCAGCCTACCGGGGGCTGGGACTAATGAAAAACTGTTTTTT. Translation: CASSLPGAGTNEKLFF.